These T cell receptor beta chains were read from a single sample in a study of identifying expanded T cells in peripheral blood. Assay: immunoSEQ multiplex PCR; the TCRdb copy retains only in-frame clones and omits some. The table has some 93,000 clones, 88% seen once. Input material: blood. These receptors were taken from a person aged 18 to 69 in good health. The CDR3 runs from the conserved cysteine through the conserved F or W. Fields, in order: clone size, CDR3 length, V gene, J gene, D gene, CDR3 protein, CDR3 DNA. The D gene is left open where the match is weak. Only some rows state a clone size, as once, few, many or a class for expanded clones.

>-|16|TRBV28|TRBJ2-3|TRBD2
CASSYLLAGRTDTQYF
TGTGCCAGCAGTTACCTACTAGCGGGCCGCACAGATACGCAGTATTTT
>-|16|TRBV19|TRBJ1-5|-
CASDDGAGANNQPQHF
TGTGCCAGTGATGACGGGGCAGGGGCAAACAATCAGCCCCAGCATTTT
>few|15|TRBV5-1|TRBJ2-7|TRBD1
CASSMEPGQPYEQYF
TGCGCCAGCAGCATGGAACCGGGACAGCCCTACGAGCAGTACTTC
>-|15|TRBV5-8|TRBJ2-1|TRBD2
CASSSGLAGVNEQFF
TGTGCCAGCAGCTCAGGACTAGCGGGAGTCAATGAGCAGTTCTTC
>-|13|TRBV7-3|TRBJ1-2|TRBD1
CASSQTGGYGYTF
TGTGCCAGCAGCCAGACAGGGGGCTATGGCTACACCTTC
>-|14|TRBV5-5|TRBJ2-5|-
CASSHTGNQETQYF
TGTGCCAGCAGCCATACAGGGAACCAAGAGACCCAGTACTTC
>-|15|TRBV14|TRBJ2-7|-
CASSLPAGADREQYF
TGTGCCAGCAGCCTCCCGGCGGGGGCAGACCGCGAGCAGTACTTC
>few|15|TRBV6-4|TRBJ2-3|-
CASSEGGGGTDTQYF
TGTGCCAGCAGTGAAGGGGGGGGAGGCACAGATACGCAGTATTTT
>-|13|TRBV27|TRBJ2-3|-
CASSFTRTDTQYF
TGTGCCAGCAGTTTCACCCGCACAGATACGCAGTATTTT
>-|13|TRBV2|TRBJ1-3|-
CASSVRTGNTIYF
TGTGCCAGCAGTGTGAGGACCGGAAACACCATATATTTT
>-|16|TRBV19|TRBJ1-5|TRBD1
CASSINRGQGGQPQHF
TGTGCCAGTAGCATAAACAGGGGGCAAGGTGGTCAGCCCCAGCATTTT
>-|15|TRBV5-1|TRBJ1-2|-
CASSLEVPIGDGYTF
TGCGCCAGCAGCTTGGAGGTCCCCATAGGGGATGGCTACACCTTC
>-|15|TRBV6-1|TRBJ2-7|TRBD2
CASSRAAGGPREQYF
TGTGCCAGCAGTCGAGCGGCGGGAGGGCCTCGGGAGCAGTACTTC
>once|15|TRBV19|TRBJ1-1|-
CASSIDGQTHTEAFF
TGTGCCAGTAGTATAGATGGCCAAACTCACACTGAAGCTTTCTTT
>few|11|TRBV4-2|TRBJ1-1|-
CASSQGGEAFF
TGTGCCAGCAGCCAAGGGGGCGAAGCTTTCTTT
>-|13|TRBV28|TRBJ2-7|-
CASRSGTLYEQYF
TGTGCCAGCAGGTCCGGGACACTTTACGAGCAGTACTTC
>-|15|TRBV12-5|TRBJ2-1|TRBD1
CASGRTGEIYNEQFF
TGTGCTAGTGGTCGGACAGGGGAAATCTACAATGAGCAGTTCTTC
>-|17|TRBV4-1|TRBJ2-1|-
CASSQGVEARTHNEQFF
TGCGCCAGCAGCCAAGGGGTGGAGGCGAGGACCCACAATGAGCAGTTCTTC
>-|13|TRBV5-1|TRBJ1-2|-
CASSFERGRSYTF
TGCGCCAGCAGCTTTGAGAGGGGTCGATCCTACACCTTC
>few|13|TRBV5-1|TRBJ1-2|TRBD1
CASSFQGASGYTF
TGCGCCAGCAGCTTTCAGGGGGCGAGTGGCTACACCTTC
>-|15|TRBV28|TRBJ1-1|-
CASSRAREADTEAFF
TGTGCCAGCAGTAGGGCTAGGGAGGCGGACACTGAAGCTTTCTTT
>-|14|TRBV19|TRBJ1-5|-
CASSMAQINQPQHF
TGTGCCAGTAGTATGGCCCAGATCAATCAGCCCCAGCATTTT
>once|14|TRBV15|TRBJ2-3|-
CATSRDSGTDTQYF
TGTGCCACCAGCAGGGACAGCGGCACAGATACGCAGTATTTT
>-|18|TRBV7-9|TRBJ2-6|-
CASSLPNEAGAGANVLTF
TGTGCCAGCAGCTTACCTAATGAGGCAGGGGCTGGGGCCAACGTCCTGACTTTC
>-|15|TRBV7-2|TRBJ1-3|-
CASSLPGGFGNTIYF
TGTGCCAGCAGCCTGCCCGGCGGTTTCGGAAACACCATATATTTT
>-|15|TRBV7-3|TRBJ1-4|-
CASSLNGNQGEKLFF
TGTGCCAGCAGCTTAAATGGTAATCAGGGCGAAAAACTGTTTTTT
>-|15|TRBV27|TRBJ2-2|-
CASSLRRAQAGELFF
TGTGCCAGCAGTTTGCGGAGGGCCCAGGCCGGGGAGCTGTTTTTT
>-|12|TRBV7-9|TRBJ2-7|-
CASSLVDSEQYF
TGTGCCAGCAGCTTAGTGGACAGCGAGCAGTACTTC
>once|11|TRBV30|TRBJ2-7|-
CAWSNRAEQYF
TGTGCCTGGAGCAACAGGGCCGAGCAGTACTTC